One and the same sample provided the 30 T cell receptor beta chains below, sequenced in a study of cytomegalovirus exposure and HLA in healthy donors. The PCR employed 60 Vbeta primers together with 13 Jbeta primers. Some clones are missing from TCRdb's copy, which holds only in-frame ones; the method was immunoSEQ multiplex PCR. The sample has about 150,000 clones, approximately 80% seen once. Sequences were obtained from PBMCs. The receptors originated from a woman aged 18-35 years in good health and CMV-seronegative.

About this clone: At one of its ends the junction is not consistent with the germline gene, which may arise from a read error. The V and J genes are TRBV4-2 and TRBJ2-6; tentatively, D is TRBD1 (5 bases). The CDR3 covers 17 residues. The germline V gene has CDR1 LGHNA and CDR2 YNFKEQ. CDR3 nucleotides: TGTGCCAGCAGCCAAGATCTCACGTTCTCTGGGGCCAACGGCCTGACTTTC. Amino acids: CASSQDLTFSGANGLTF.

The chain employs TRBV5-4 and TRBJ2-3; tentative D call: TRBD2 (5 bases). V was trimmed by 0 bases and J by 4 bases, leaving 9 bases between them. The germline V gene encodes CDR1 SGHNT and CDR2 YYREEE (reference sequence). This CDR3 is built from 14 residues. The CDR3 DNA is TGTGCCAGCAGCTTGGTCCTCGGGGCAGATACGCAGTATTTT. Translation: CASSLVLGADTQYF.

Comment on this clone: Other DNA sequences of this sample code for an identical CDR3. The chain couples TRBV6-5 to TRBJ1-3, with D unclear. The length of the CDR3 is 15 residues. The V end lost 2 bases, the J end lost 4 bases, and 12 bases lay between the germline ends. CDR1 is MNHEY, CDR2 SVGAGI, per germline. Here the CDR3 DNA reads TGTGCCAGCAGTTACGGAGGGTCAAGCGGAAACACCATATATTTT. Protein: CASSYGGSSGNTIYF.

V and J are TRBV28 and TRBJ1-1; weak D call: TRBD1 (6 bases). Germline values: CDR1 MDHEN, CDR2 SYDVKM. Trimming stripped 8 bases from V and 5 bases from J, with 21 bases between. The CDR3 is made up of 15 amino acids. In DNA form, the CDR3 reads TGTGCCAGCCTTTCTAGGGGACAACTGGGGACTGAAGCTTTCTTT. As protein: CASLSRGQLGTEAFF. The full variable domain, its missing parts supplied by reference TRBV28 and TRBJ1-1, is DVKVTQSSRYLVKRTGEKVFLECVQDMDHENMFWYRQDPGLGLRLIYFSYDVKMKEKGDIPEGYSVSREKKERFSLILESASTNQTSMYLCASLSRGQLGTEAFFGQGTRLTVV.

The chain recombines TRBV11-3 with TRBJ2-7; TRBD2 might be the D (5 bases). The ends were cut back, 3 bases at V and 3 bases at J, with 12 bases in the middle. Germline CDR1 SGHNT, CDR2 YENEEA. There are 14 residues in the CDR3. CDR3 bases: TGTGCCAGCAGCTTTCTAGCTGGGGACTACGAGCAGTACTTC. Translated, it gives CASSFLAGDYEQYF.

The V gene is TRBV21-1, the J gene TRBJ1-5. TRBV21-1 has pseudogene status. This CDR3 region has 12 residues. The CDR3 sequence: CASSPRPWPQHF. CDR3 nucleotide sequence: TGTGCCAGCAGCCCGCGTCCGTGGCCCCAGCATTTT.

The J gene is TRBJ1-1, the V gene TRBV10-2, with 10 positions matching TRBD1. CDR1 and CDR2 (germline): WSHSY, SAAADI. This CDR3 has 13 residues. Unmatched junction bases numbered 8, after V lost 9 bases and J lost 7 bases. The CDR3 protein is CASGGTGVGEAFF. The CDR3, as DNA: TGCGCCAGTGGCGGGACAGGGGTCGGTGAAGCTTTCTTT.

The chain employs TRBV7-9 and TRBJ1-2, with TRBD1 matching 7 bases. J was trimmed by 7 bases and V by 5 bases; bases with no gene match: 10. The CDR3 is 14 residues long. CDR1 and CDR2 (germline): SEHNR, FQNEAQ (reference sequence). This chain's CDR3 is CASSLGTVGIGYTF. For the CDR3, the DNA is TGTGCCAGCAGCCTAGGGACAGTGGGAATTGGCTACACCTTC.

This clone was seen just once. V usage is TRBV2 and J usage is TRBJ1-6; no clear D gene. Trimming removed 7 bases at V and 9 bases at J, with 10 bases between. Germline V gene lookup returns CDR1 SNHLY and CDR2 FYNNEI. The CDR3 spans 12 residues. The CDR3 sequence is CASTPDSSPLHF. CDR3 DNA sequence: TGTGCCAGCACCCCGGACTCTTCACCCCTCCACTTT. Full variable domain (missing parts from reference TRBV2 and TRBJ1-6): EPEVTQTPSHQVTQMGQEVILRCVPISNHLYFYWYRQILGQKVEFLVSFYNNEISEKSEIFDDQFSVERPDGSNFTLKIRSTKLEDSAMYFCASTPDSSPLHFGNGTRLTVT.

The chain is built from TRBV6-6 and TRBJ1-2; D perhaps matches TRBD1 (5 bases). The CDR3 runs 14 residues. The V gene lost 4 bases and the J gene lost 4 bases, with 13 bases spanning the gap. The V gene's germline CDR1 is MNHNY and CDR2 SVGAGI (reference sequence). CDR3 in amino acids: CASSSTTGPYGYTF. The CDR3 DNA is TGTGCCAGCAGTTCCACTACAGGCCCCTATGGCTACACCTTC.

This clone came up once. J is TRBJ2-7 and V is TRBV18; 12 bases are shared with TRBD1. This CDR3 contains 14 residues. The ends lost 5 bases at V and 4 bases at J; junction bases unmatched: 3. The germline V gene has CDR1 KGHSH and CDR2 LQKENI. The CDR3 spells CASSAGQGAYEQYF. The DNA for the CDR3 is TGTGCCAGCTCAGCGGGACAGGGGGCATACGAGCAGTACTTC. Full variable domain (outside the CDR3, taken from reference TRBV18 and TRBJ2-7): NAGVMQNPRHLVRRRGQEARLRCSPMKGHSHVYWYRQLPEEGLKFMVYLQKENIIDESGMPKERFSAEFPKEGPSILRIQQVVRGDSAAYFCASSAGQGAYEQYFGPGTRLTVT.

V gene TRBV6-1 combines with J gene TRBJ1-6; no firm D call. Trimming cost V 4 bases and J 12 bases, with 13 bases left between them. The CDR3 is made up of 13 amino acids. Germline V gene sequence: CDR1 MNHNS, CDR2 SASEGT. CDR3 sequence: CASSADPDKPLHF. The CDR3 coding sequence is TGTGCCAGCAGTGCCGATCCAGACAAACCCCTCCACTTT.

The rearrangement links TRBV9 to TRBJ2-1; the D gene is possibly TRBD1 (5 bases). The ends were cut back, 0 bases at V and 0 bases at J, with 16 bases in the middle. The CDR3 sequence is 18 residues long. Germline V gives CDR1 SGDLS, CDR2 YYNGEE. Here the CDR3 DNA reads TGTGCCAGCAGCGTAGGGGGCCGGCAGGGCAGCTCCTACAATGAGCAGTTCTTC. Translating gives CASSVGGRQGSSYNEQFF.

This chain's CDR3 is CASSLPGQGKIDEQFF. In nucleotides, the CDR3 is TGTGCCAGCAGCCTCCCAGGACAGGGTAAAATTGATGAGCAGTTCTTC. V gene TRBV5-4 combines with J gene TRBJ2-1, with 8 bases that match TRBD1. The CDR3 has 16 residues. V gave up 4 bases and J gave up 8 bases; unmatched junction bases: 14. CDR1 and CDR2 from the germline V gene are SGHNT and YYREEE (reference sequence).

V and J are TRBV9 and TRBJ2-7; 7 nucleotides match TRBD1. Germline V lookup: CDR1 SGDLS, CDR2 YYNGEE. The ends lost 2 bases at V and 4 bases at J; junction bases unmatched: 9. This CDR3 spans 15 amino acids. The CDR3 nucleotides are TGTGCCAGCAGCGTCCAGGGGGACAGCCTATACGAGCAGTACTTC. Protein product: CASSVQGDSLYEQYF.

The rearrangement uses TRBV7-6 and TRBJ1-1, with TRBD1 as a possible D gene (6 bases). The length of the CDR3 is 14 residues. Germline CDR1 SGHVS, CDR2 FNYEAQ. V dropped 0 bases and J dropped 7 bases, with 12 bases sitting between them. DNA for the CDR3: TGTGCCAGCAGCTTAGCGACAGGACGGGTTGAAGCTTTCTTT. This translates into CASSLATGRVEAFF.

The rearrangement links TRBV9 to TRBJ2-3; 8 positions match TRBD2. The germline gives CDR1 SGDLS, CDR2 YYNGEE. The CDR3 contains 15 residues. V trimming: 3 bases; J trimming: 8 bases; junction bases outside the gene matches: 11. Written as DNA, the CDR3 is TGTGCCAGCAGCGCTCCCCCGGCGGGGGGCAGTACGCAGTATTTT. The encoded protein is CASSAPPAGGSTQYF.

The chain carries TRBV5-6 and TRBJ1-6; the match to TRBD1 covers 8 bases. Germline V gene lookup returns CDR1 SGHDT and CDR2 YYEEEE. Losses at the gene ends were 4 bases for V and 1 base for J; bases not matched to a gene: 4. The CDR3 spans 16 residues. The CDR3 spells CASSPTGGSYNSPLHF. In DNA, the CDR3 is TGTGCCAGCAGCCCAACAGGGGGTTCCTATAATTCACCCCTCCACTTT.

The chain links TRBV6-6 to TRBJ1-2; no definite D call. Germline loops: CDR1 MNHNY, CDR2 SVGAGI (reference sequence). The V end lost 5 bases, the J end lost 4 bases, and 14 bases lay between the germline ends. The CDR3 has 14 amino acids. The CDR3 region is CASSPSSQSYGYTF. CDR3 sequence (DNA): TGTGCCAGCAGTCCAAGTTCACAGAGCTATGGCTACACCTTC.

This clone has just one count. This chain joins TRBV27 and TRBJ2-7; D may be TRBD1 (6 bases). Germline values: CDR1 MNHEY, CDR2 SMNVEV (reference sequence). Trimming pared 2 bases from V and 3 bases from J, leaving 14 bases between. The CDR3 is made up of 15 amino acids. The DNA for the CDR3 is TGTGCCAGCAGTTTAACAGGGAATCCCCACTACGAGCAGTACTTC. This gives the protein CASSLTGNPHYEQYF.

DNA for the CDR3: TGCGCCAGCAGCCCGCAACTTTTAAACAGGGATGTGGGGGGAAACACCATATATTTT. Its protein is CASSPQLLNRDVGGNTIYF. The chain couples TRBV4-1 to TRBJ1-3; tentatively, D is TRBD1 (6 bases). This CDR3 is 19 amino acids long. Germline V CDR1 and CDR2: MGHRA, YSYEKL. V was cut by 4 bases and J by 4 bases, with 26 bases left in between.

This rearrangement joins TRBV14 to TRBJ2-1, with a tentative D call TRBD1 (5 bases). CDR1 is SGHDN, CDR2 FVKESK, per germline. This CDR3 has 15 amino acids. With 7 bases removed from V and 6 bases from J, the gap between germline ends came to 19 bases. This CDR3 reads CASTRGSWGLNEQFF. CDR3 nucleotide sequence: TGTGCCAGCACAAGGGGTTCCTGGGGCCTCAATGAGCAGTTCTTC.

Details on this clone: Here the CDR3 omits its conserved ending phenylalanine or tryptophan, so a read error is the likely source. The DNA is omitted, as the CDR3 cannot be located on it reliably, and the CDR3 follows TCRdb's listing. V is TRBV2 and J is TRBJ2-7; no DNA check was done on the table's D call, TRBD1. Germline V lookup: CDR1 SNHLY, CDR2 FYNNEI. The CDR3 sequence runs 9 residues, both termini included. The CDR3 here is CASSAPWTS.

The V call is TRBV7-9, the J call TRBJ2-1; D is undetermined. The CDR3 is 13 residues long. V was trimmed by 3 bases and J by 7 bases, leaving 10 bases between them. Germline V gene lookup returns CDR1 SEHNR and CDR2 FQNEAQ (reference sequence). CDR3 in DNA: TGTGCCAGCAGCTTTCCCTACCCTAATGAGCAGTTCTTC. Protein product: CASSFPYPNEQFF.

The chain couples TRBV19 to TRBJ1-2; D is unclear. CDR1 LNHDA and CDR2 SQIVND come from the germline V gene (reference sequence). This CDR3 region has 14 residues. With 3 bases removed from V and 4 bases from J, the gap between germline ends came to 12 bases. The CDR3 here is CASSIMDRGYGYTF. DNA for the CDR3: TGTGCCAGTAGTATTATGGATCGAGGCTATGGCTACACCTTC. The full variable domain, in which reference TRBV19 and TRBJ1-2 provide the parts outside the CDR3, is DGGITQSPKYLFRKEGQNVTLSCEQNLNHDAMYWYRQDPGQGLRLIYYSQIVNDFQKGDIAEGYSVSREKKESFPLTVTSAQKNPTAFYLCASSIMDRGYGYTFGSGTRLTVV.

The V call is TRBV6-1, the J call TRBJ1-4; D is ambiguous. There are 15 residues in the CDR3. The V end lost 0 bases, the J end lost 2 bases, and 7 bases lay between the germline ends. The germline V gene has CDR1 MNHNS and CDR2 SASEGT. CDR3 DNA sequence: TGTGCCAGCAGTGAAGCGGAGGGTACTAATGAAAAACTGTTTTTT. Its translation: CASSEAEGTNEKLFF.

V usage is TRBV2 and J usage is TRBJ1-2, with TRBD1 matching over 10 bases. With 6 bases clipped from V and 8 bases from J, the junction kept 6 bases outside the gene matches. This CDR3 comprises 13 residues. Per germline, CDR1 SNHLY and CDR2 FYNNEI. This chain's CDR3 is CASSPGTGEGYTF. The DNA of the CDR3 is TGTGCCAGCAGCCCCGGGACAGGGGAAGGCTACACCTTC.

This chain links TRBV5-1 with TRBJ1-1, with D possibly matching TRBD1 (5 bases). Trimming removed 0 bases from V and 0 bases from J, with 12 bases in between. Germline lookup yields CDR1 SGHRS and CDR2 YFSETQ. The CDR3 totals 16 residues. The CDR3 DNA is TGCGCCAGCAGCTTGGCGGGTACAGGCTTGAACACTGAAGCTTTCTTT. This gives the protein CASSLAGTGLNTEAFF.

The chain couples TRBV5-1 to TRBJ2-7, with D tentatively TRBD1 (6 bases). Trimming removed 0 bases from V and 0 bases from J, with 10 bases in between. Looked up from germline, CDR1 is SGHRS and CDR2 is YFSETQ. The CDR3 totals 15 residues. As DNA, the CDR3 is TGCGCCAGCAGCTTGGAGGACAGTAGCTCCTACGAGCAGTACTTC. Translated: CASSLEDSSSYEQYF.

This chain uses TRBV27 with TRBJ1-4; 8 nucleotides align to TRBD1. This CDR3 has 15 amino acids. Germline trimming cut 3 bases from V and 8 bases from J; bases unmatched to any gene: 8. Germline V lookup: CDR1 MNHEY, CDR2 SMNVEV (reference sequence). The CDR3 protein is CASSFGTGFGEKLFF. CDR3 coding DNA: TGTGCCAGCAGTTTCGGGACAGGCTTCGGGGAAAAACTGTTTTTT. The whole variable domain, filled in from reference TRBV27 and TRBJ1-4, reads EAQVTQNPRYLITVTGKKLTVTCSQNMNHEYMSWYRQDPGLGLRQIYYSMNVEVTDKGDVPEGYKVSRKEKRNFPLILESPSPNQTSLYFCASSFGTGFGEKLFFGSGTQLSVL.